The 5 T cell receptor beta chains below were found in one sample sequenced in a study of control samples from healthy donors and cancer patients. Clones were sequenced by immunoSEQ multiplex PCR, and TCRdb holds only the in-frame ones, with some missing. The sample has some 19,000 clones, 84% seen once. Specimen: PBMCs. Receptors were obtained from a man between 60 and 75 years old with colorectal cancer.

The rearrangement joins TRBV9 to TRBJ2-3, with 10 bases that match TRBD2. CDR3 length equals 15 residues. V dropped 1 base and J dropped 6; count of bases not matched to a gene: 5. Germline V CDR1 and CDR2: SGDLS, YYNGEE. The chain's CDR3 is CASSVFGLAADTQYF. The CDR3 nucleotides read TGTGCCAGCAGCGTATTCGGACTAGCGGCGGATACGCAGTATTTT.

This clone has only one observation. The rearrangement uses TRBV3-1 (or the pseudogene TRBV3-2) and TRBJ2-7, with 10 bases fitting TRBD1. Germline CDR1 LGHDT, CDR2 YNNKEL (reference sequence). The CDR3 runs 15 residues. Unmatched junction bases numbered 10, after V lost 5 bases and J lost 6 bases. The CDR3 coding sequence is TGTGCCAGCAGCTATATCAGGGACAGGGGAGGCGAGCAGTACTTC. Its protein product is CASSYIRDRGGEQYF.

V usage is TRBV28 and J usage is TRBJ2-3; D remains ambiguous. With 5 bases removed from V and 6 bases from J, the gap between germline ends came to 18 bases. The germline gives CDR1 MDHEN, CDR2 SYDVKM. CDR3 length: 15 residues. CDR3 region: CASSPPGSPWDTQYF. CDR3 in DNA: TGTGCCAGCAGTCCTCCGGGTTCCCCCTGGGATACGCAGTATTTT.

This sequence joins TRBV7-2 and TRBJ1-5, with D hard to call. CDR1 is SGHTA, CDR2 FQGNSA, per germline. This CDR3 contains 15 residues. V lost 0 bases to trimming and J lost 8 bases, with 14 bases between them. CDR3 DNA: TGTGCCAGCAGCTTAGCAAGTTCCTATCTAGAGCCCCAGCATTTT. Translated, it gives CASSLASSYLEPQHF.

The chain combines TRBV2 with TRBJ2-2, with D tentatively TRBD1 or TRBD2 (7 bases each). This CDR3 has 17 amino acids. Germline V gene data show CDR1 as SNHLY and CDR2 as FYNNEI. Trimming pared 5 bases from V and 5 bases from J, leaving 21 bases between. CDR3 DNA: TGTGCCAGCAGTAAGGATCAGGGGGGGATAAAGACCGGGGAGCTGTTTTTT. Its protein is CASSKDQGGIKTGELFF.